This TCR beta chain was obtained from a study of CD8+ T cells in alopecia areata. cDNA prepared by RNA extraction and subsequent reverse transcription served as the template for sequencing. Method: immunoSEQ multiplex PCR; TCRdb's copy keeps in-frame clones and lacks some. The profile shows around 190,000 clones, roughly 60% of them singletons. Treatment reported: oral pan-JAK inhibitor, 5-10 mg twice daily. This CDR3 is built from 12 residues. Trimming cost V 4 bases and J 6 bases, with 8 bases left between them. The germline V gene encodes CDR1 MNHEY and CDR2 SVGAGI. The receptor was derived from a human donor with alopecia areata. The V gene is TRBV6-5, the J gene TRBJ2-3, with D possibly TRBD1 on 6 matching bases. The starting material was CD4+ T cells sorted from blood, obtained at week 24, from a patient treated with tofacitinib. The CDR3 protein is CASSSQGDTQYF. DNA for the CDR3: TGTGCCAGCAGTTCCCAGGGGGATACGCAGTATTTT.